This is a list of T cell receptor beta chains from one sample in a study of T cell responses to AZD1222 COVID-19 vaccine. Generated by immunoSEQ multiplex PCR, the TCRdb table keeps only in-frame clones and is missing some. The sample includes approximately 150,000 clones, about 90% of them seen just once. The sequencing used peripheral blood, collected on day 0 of MenACWY control vaccination. The receptor set was obtained from an adult in good health. Each CDR3 is given with its conserved first and last residue. D genes are given only for firm matches.

V gene: TRBV2; J gene: TRBJ2-1; D gene: TRBD2; CDR3 DNA: TGTGCCAGCACACGGACTAGCGGGAGGGGCAATGAGCAGTTCTTC; CDR3 protein: CASTRTSGRGNEQFF
V gene: TRBV19; J gene: TRBJ2-3; D gene: TRBD2; CDR3 DNA: TGTGCCAGTAGAAGGGATACTAGCGGTTACACAGATACGCAGTATTTT; CDR3 protein: CASRRDTSGYTDTQYF
V gene: TRBV20-1; J gene: TRBJ2-6; D gene: .; CDR3 DNA: TGCAGTGCGAGTACAGTCTCTGGGGCCAACGTCCTGACTTTC; CDR3 protein: CSASTVSGANVLTF
V gene: TRBV6-5; J gene: TRBJ2-7; D gene: TRBD2; CDR3 DNA: TGTGCCAGCAAGATAGCGGGAGGACGCGAGCAGTACTTC; CDR3 protein: CASKIAGGREQYF
V gene: TRBV5-1; J gene: TRBJ2-3; D gene: .; CDR3 DNA: TGCGCCAGCAGCCCCTCTACGCAGGGTACGCAGTATTTT; CDR3 protein: CASSPSTQGTQYF
V gene: TRBV19; J gene: TRBJ1-5; D gene: .; CDR3 DNA: TGTGCCAGTAGTATAGGGGACCTAAATCAGCCCCAGCATTTT; CDR3 protein: CASSIGDLNQPQHF
V gene: TRBV5-1; J gene: TRBJ2-5; D gene: TRBD2; CDR3 DNA: TGCGCCAGCAGCCCCTCCGGGACTAGCGGGGGGCGGTACTTC; CDR3 protein: CASSPSGTSGGRYF
V gene: TRBV18; J gene: TRBJ1-5; D gene: .; CDR3 DNA: TGTGCCAGCTCACAAGAGGGACCGGGCAATCAGCCCCAGCATTTT; CDR3 protein: CASSQEGPGNQPQHF
V gene: TRBV4-2; J gene: TRBJ2-5; D gene: TRBD2; CDR3 DNA: TGTGCCAGCAGCCCAGATATAGCGGGAGGGGGGGAGACCCAGTACTTC; CDR3 protein: CASSPDIAGGGETQYF
V gene: TRBV7-3; J gene: TRBJ1-1; D gene: TRBD1; CDR3 DNA: TGTGCCAGCAGCCCAGGGGGCGCGGGCACTGAAGCTTTCTTT; CDR3 protein: CASSPGGAGTEAFF
V gene: TRBV7-7; J gene: TRBJ2-2; D gene: TRBD2; CDR3 DNA: TGTGCTAGCAGCTTGACTAGCGGGAGTGGGGCCGGGGAGCTGTTTTTT; CDR3 protein: CASSLTSGSGAGELFF
V gene: TRBV7-2; J gene: TRBJ1-4; D gene: TRBD1; CDR3 DNA: TGTGCCAGCAGCTTGGGGGACAGGGACAATGAAAAACTGTTTTTT; CDR3 protein: CASSLGDRDNEKLFF
V gene: TRBV29-1; J gene: TRBJ1-1; D gene: TRBD1; CDR3 DNA: TGCAGCGTTGTCGACAGGGTGAACACTGAAGCTTTCTTT; CDR3 protein: CSVVDRVNTEAFF
V gene: TRBV28; J gene: TRBJ1-3; D gene: .; CDR3 DNA: TGTGCCAGCAGTTGGGGGACGGACGGAAACACCATATATTTT; CDR3 protein: CASSWGTDGNTIYF
V gene: TRBV11-3; J gene: TRBJ1-1; D gene: .; CDR3 DNA: TGTGCCAGCTCCACAACGGGGTCTATGAACACTGAAGCTTTCTTT; CDR3 protein: CASSTTGSMNTEAFF